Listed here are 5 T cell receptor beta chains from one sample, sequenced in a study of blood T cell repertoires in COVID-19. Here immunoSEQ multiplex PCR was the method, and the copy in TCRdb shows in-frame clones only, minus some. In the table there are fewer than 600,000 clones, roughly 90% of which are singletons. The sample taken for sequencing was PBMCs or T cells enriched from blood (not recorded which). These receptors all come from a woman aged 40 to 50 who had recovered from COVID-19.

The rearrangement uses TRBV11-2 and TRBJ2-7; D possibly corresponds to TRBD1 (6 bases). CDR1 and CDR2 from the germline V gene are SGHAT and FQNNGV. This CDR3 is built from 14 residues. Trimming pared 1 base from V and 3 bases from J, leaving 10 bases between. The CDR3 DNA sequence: TGTGCCAGCAGCTTAGTCCAGGGGAGCTACGAGCAGTACTTC. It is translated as CASSLVQGSYEQYF. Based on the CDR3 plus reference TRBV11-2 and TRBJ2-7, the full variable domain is EAGVAQSPRYKIIEKRQSVAFWCNPISGHATLYWYQQILGQGPKLLIQFQNNGVVDDSQLPKDRFSAERLKGVDSTLKIQPAKLEDSAVYLCASSLVQGSYEQYFGPGTRLTVT.

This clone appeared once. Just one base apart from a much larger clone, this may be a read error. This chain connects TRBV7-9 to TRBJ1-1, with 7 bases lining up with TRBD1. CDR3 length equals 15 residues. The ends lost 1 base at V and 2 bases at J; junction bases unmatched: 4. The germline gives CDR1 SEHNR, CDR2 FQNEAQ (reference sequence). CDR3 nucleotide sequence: TGTGCCAGCAGCTTAGTGAGGGGGCGCAACACTGAAGCTTTCTTT. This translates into CASSLVRGRNTEAFF.

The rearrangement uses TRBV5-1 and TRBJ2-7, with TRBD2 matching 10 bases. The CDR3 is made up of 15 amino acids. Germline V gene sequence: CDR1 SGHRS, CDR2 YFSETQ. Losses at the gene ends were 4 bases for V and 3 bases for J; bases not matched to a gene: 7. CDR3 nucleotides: TGCGCCAGCAGCCGGCGGACTAGCGGCCGCTACGAGCAGTACTTC. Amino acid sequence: CASSRRTSGRYEQYF.

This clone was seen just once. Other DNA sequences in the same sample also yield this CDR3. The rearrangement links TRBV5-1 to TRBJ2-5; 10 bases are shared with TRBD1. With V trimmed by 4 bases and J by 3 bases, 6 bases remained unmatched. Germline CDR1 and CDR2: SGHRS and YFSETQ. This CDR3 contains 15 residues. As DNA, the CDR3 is TGCGCCAGCAGCCTATACGGGACAGGGGAAGAGACCCAGTACTTC. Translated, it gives CASSLYGTGEETQYF.

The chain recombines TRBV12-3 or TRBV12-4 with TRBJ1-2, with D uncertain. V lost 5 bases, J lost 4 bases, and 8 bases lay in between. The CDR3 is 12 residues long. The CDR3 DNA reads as TGTGCCAGCAGTCCCGACTTCTATGGCTACACCTTC. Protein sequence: CASSPDFYGYTF.